Shown below are 24 T cell receptor beta chains from a single sample sequenced in a study of neurological immune-mediated disorders. Time point indicated: longitudinal time-point 2. TCRdb ran MiXCR on the 5' RACE reads and lists one entry per CDR3 protein. The repertoire includes tens of thousands of distinct CDR3 sequences, more than 9.5% of them detected once, and around 13% sits in the top ten. The sequenced material came from PBMCs. These receptors originate from a man in his thirties or forties in good health.

The table lists this clonotype with many counts. The chain carries TRBV29-1 and TRBJ2-5; 10 bases match TRBD2. V lost 7 bases to trimming and J lost 5 bases; unmatched junction nucleotides: 13. The germline CDR1 and CDR2 sequences are SQVTM and ANQGSEA. The CDR3 runs to 15 residues. CDR3: CSATASGSSGETQYF. In DNA, the CDR3 is TGCAGCGCCACTGCTAGCGGGAGTTCCGGGGAGACCCAGTACTTC.

In the case of this clonotype: A much bigger clone sits one base away, suggesting this may be a read error. The rearrangement joins TRBV29-1 to TRBJ2-1; D could derive from TRBD1 or TRBD2 (5 bases each). The CDR3 spans 12 residues. Germline CDR1 SQVTM, CDR2 ANQGSEA. CDR3: CSVGTRNNEQFF. The CDR3 DNA follows: TGCAGTGTGGGGACCCGGAACAATGAGCAGTTCTTC.

This clonotype was observed at least ten times. The rearrangement joins TRBV10-3 to TRBJ2-5, with D unclear. V lost 3 bases and J lost 5, with 13 bases in between. The CDR3 has 14 residues. Germline CDR1 reads ENHRY; CDR2 reads SYGVKD. CDR3 protein: CAISEVDRRETQYF. CDR3 in DNA: TGTGCCATCAGTGAAGTCGACCGCCGGGAGACCCAGTACTTC.

In its sample, this clonotype was seen many times. The chain links TRBV5-1 to TRBJ2-1; the D is unclear. CDR3 length: 12 residues. V lost 4 bases and J lost 7, with 9 bases in between. The germline CDR1 and CDR2 sequences are SGHRS and YFSETQ. The CDR3 DNA reads as TGCGCCAGCAGCACGGTCGGGAATGAGCAGTTCTTC. Encoded protein: CASSTVGNEQFF. Full variable domain (outside the CDR3, taken from reference TRBV5-1 and TRBJ2-1): KAGVTQTPRYLIKTRGQQVTLSCSPISGHRSVSWYQQTPGQGLQFLFEYFSETQRNKGNFPGRFSGRQFSNSRSEMNVSTLELGDSALYLCASSTVGNEQFFGPGTRLTVL.

This clonotype was picked up many times. The gene calls are TRBV7-2 and TRBJ2-2; possibly TRBD2 for D (6 bases). Germline lookup yields CDR1 SGHTA and CDR2 FQGNSA. Between the trimmed V and J ends, which lost 5 bases and 6 bases, there was a span of 10 bases. This CDR3 is 13 amino acids long. CDR3 protein: CASSRAGPGELFF. The CDR3 bases are TGTGCCAGCAGCCGCGCGGGGCCCGGGGAGCTGTTTTTT.

This clonotype was recorded many times. The chain recombines TRBV12-3 or TRBV12-4 with TRBJ2-1, with a tentative D call TRBD2 (5 bases). The CDR3 consists of 14 residues. With 6 bases removed from V and 2 bases from J, the gap between germline ends came to 11 bases. The DNA for the CDR3 is TGTGCCAGCAGCCCATTGACTACCTACAATGAGCAGTTCTTC. Protein sequence: CASSPLTTYNEQFF.

This clonotype was recorded at least ten times. The chain recombines TRBV29-1 with TRBJ2-3, with TRBD2 matching over 13 bases. The length of the CDR3 is 15 residues. The germline gives CDR1 SQVTM, CDR2 ANQGSEA. The V gene end was trimmed by 5 bases and the J gene end by 4 bases; junction bases not matched to a gene: 6. CDR3 DNA: TGCAGCGTTTTTGGACTAGCGGGAGTCCCAGATACGCAGTATTTT. Encoded protein: CSVFGLAGVPDTQYF.

This chain links TRBV20-1 with TRBJ1-1; 10 nucleotides line up with TRBD1. Germline V lookup: CDR1 DFQATT, CDR2 SNEGSKA (reference sequence). The CDR3 runs to 16 residues. After removal of 2 bases from V and 0 bases from J, the junction contained 6 bases not matched to a gene. The CDR3 here is CSARSGTGVMNTEAFF. CDR3 nucleotides: TGCAGTGCTAGATCCGGGACAGGGGTTATGAACACTGAAGCTTTCTTT.

This clonotype came up many times. The J gene is TRBJ2-5, the V gene TRBV6-1, with 7 bases aligning to TRBD2. V lost 8 bases, J lost 2 bases, and 5 bases stayed unmatched. The length of the CDR3 is 13 residues. Germline CDR1 is MNHNS and CDR2 is SASEGT. The CDR3, as DNA: TGTGCCAGCGCAAGGCGGGAGCAAGAGACCCAGTACTTC. This translates into CASARREQETQYF.

In this sample, this clonotype turned up many times. The chain uses TRBV20-1 and TRBJ2-5; no clear D. The CDR3 sequence is 14 residues long. V gave up 0 bases and J gave up 6 bases, with 14 bases separating them. Germline V gene lookup returns CDR1 DFQATT and CDR2 SNEGSKA (reference sequence). CDR3: CSARDPSPLKTQYF. CDR3 in DNA: TGCAGTGCTAGAGATCCGAGCCCCTTAAAGACCCAGTACTTC.

Points on this clonotype: This sequence may be a read error, since a much larger clone differs from it by one base. V usage is TRBV19 and J usage is TRBJ1-2; no clear D gene. The CDR3 is 12 residues long. Looked up from germline, CDR1 is LNHDA and CDR2 is SQIVND (reference sequence). Written as DNA, the CDR3 is TGTACCAGTAGTAACAGAAGATATGGCTACACCTTC. Translating it yields CTSSNRRYGYTF.

This clonotype occurred many times. The chain recombines TRBV25-1 with TRBJ2-7; 10 positions match TRBD1. There are 15 residues in the CDR3. The V segment lost 4 bases and the J segment 6 bases; nucleotides outside the gene matches: 9. Germline V CDR1 and CDR2: MGHDK, SYGVNS. CDR3 coding DNA: TGTGCCAGCAGTGTCCCCGGGACAGGGGATCTCGAGCAGTACTTC. Residues: CASSVPGTGDLEQYF.

This clonotype came up many times. This chain links TRBV12-3 or TRBV12-4 with TRBJ1-1; a weak D match, TRBD1 (5 bases). Trimming shortened V by 5 bases and J by 5 bases, and 18 bases separated the two germline ends. The CDR3 has 15 amino acids. Here the CDR3 reads CASSTTGGGGTEAFF. CDR3 in DNA: TGTGCCAGCAGTACGACTGGTGGGGGAGGAACTGAAGCTTTCTTT.

This clonotype has a count of ten or more. The chain couples TRBV7-3 to TRBJ2-5, with 8 nucleotides matching TRBD1. Germline-derived CDR1 and CDR2 are SGHTA and FQGTGA. CDR3 length: 15 residues. J was trimmed by 4 bases and V by 3 bases; bases with no gene match: 7. The CDR3, as DNA: TGTGCCAGCAGCTTCGACAGGGGTCCGGGAGAGACCCAGTACTTC. Its protein is CASSFDRGPGETQYF.

This clonotype came up many times. This rearrangement joins TRBV7-3 to TRBJ2-1; D not resolved. The CDR3 loop spans 13 amino acids. V was pared by 0 bases and J by 5 bases, with 5 bases between. Germline V gene lookup returns CDR1 SGHTA and CDR2 FQGTGA. CDR3 DNA: TGTGCCAGCAGCTTAACGAGCAACAATGAGCAGTTCTTC. This translates into CASSLTSNNEQFF.

This clonotype was counted ten times or more. This chain connects TRBV5-1 to TRBJ2-1; no firm D call. The CDR3 length is 13 residues. Per the germline V gene, CDR1 is SGHRS and CDR2 is YFSETQ. Trimming pared 4 bases from V and 7 bases from J, leaving 12 bases between. CDR3: CASSLDVGNEQFF. CDR3 DNA: TGCGCCAGCAGCCTTGACGTTGGGAATGAGCAGTTCTTC.

A few counts support this clonotype. This chain joins TRBV12-3 or TRBV12-4 and TRBJ1-4; D remains ambiguous. The V end lost 7 bases, the J end lost 0 bases, and 6 bases lay between the germline ends. The CDR3 contains 13 residues. The CDR3, as DNA: TGTGCCAGCATGAGGGCAACTAATGAAAAACTGTTTTTT. This sequence encodes CASMRATNEKLFF.

At least ten counts were recorded for this clonotype. The DNA of the CDR3 is TGCGCCAGCAGCCCTGGGGGGGCCCTCCTAGCCGGGGAGCTGTTTTTT. Translated: CASSPGGALLAGELFF. V gene TRBV5-1 combines with J gene TRBJ2-2; possibly TRBD2 for D (7 bases). Trimming removed 4 bases from V and 6 bases from J, with 19 bases in between. CDR1 is SGHRS, CDR2 YFSETQ, per germline. The CDR3 has 16 amino acids.

The table lists this clonotype with many counts. The chain links TRBV24-1 to TRBJ2-1; no clear D gene. The V gene's germline CDR1 is KGHDR and CDR2 SFDVKD. The CDR3 is 13 residues long. Trimming shortened V by 7 bases and J by 0 bases, and 6 bases separated the two germline ends. The CDR3 DNA is TGTGCCACCAGCCAGAGCTCCTACAATGAGCAGTTCTTC. It encodes CATSQSSYNEQFF.

In this sample, this clonotype turned up many times. The chain has TRBV7-2 and TRBJ2-5; D tentatively fits TRBD1 or TRBD2 (5 bases each). The CDR3 sequence is 16 residues long. With 3 bases removed from V and 1 base from J, the gap between germline ends came to 15 bases. Germline CDR1 is SGHTA and CDR2 is FQGNSA. CDR3 bases: TGTGCCAGCAGCTTGGACTCCCCGGGGACCCAAGAGACCCAGTACTTC. Translated: CASSLDSPGTQETQYF.

Remarks on this clonotype: This may stem from a read error, because a much larger clone lies one nucleotide away. This chain uses TRBV4-3 with TRBJ2-3; TRBD1 or TRBD2 may be the D gene (5 bases each). V was pared by 7 bases and J by 6 bases, with 17 bases between. Germline V CDR1 and CDR2: LGHNA, YSLEER. The CDR3 sequence is 14 residues long. This chain's CDR3 is CASILTGAGDTQYF. The CDR3, as DNA: TGCGCCAGCATCTTGACCGGGGCTGGGGATACGCAGTATTTT.

This clonotype was recorded many times. This chain connects TRBV5-1 to TRBJ2-3; 10 bases match TRBD2. Germline values: CDR1 SGHRS, CDR2 YFSETQ. The ends lost 4 bases at V and 1 base at J; junction bases unmatched: 6. This CDR3 has 16 amino acids. The DNA for the CDR3 is TGCGCCAGCAGCCCTAGCGGGAGATGGGGCACAGATACGCAGTATTTT. This encodes CASSPSGRWGTDTQYF.

This clonotype was counted ten times or more. The rearrangement links TRBV15 to TRBJ2-5; D is perhaps TRBD2 (5 bases). V was pared by 5 bases and J by 0 bases, with 10 bases between. CDR3 length: 14 residues. Germline values: CDR1 LNHNV, CDR2 YYDKDF (reference sequence). The CDR3 reads CATSPKRNQETQYF. The CDR3 DNA follows: TGTGCCACCAGCCCTAAGCGGAACCAAGAGACCCAGTACTTC. The full variable domain, rest sourced from reference TRBV15 and TRBJ2-5, is DAMVIQNPRYQVTQFGKPVTLSCSQTLNHNVMYWYQQKSSQAPKLLFHYYDKDFNNEADTPDNFQSRRPNTSFCFLDIRSPGLGDTAMYLCATSPKRNQETQYFGPGTRLLVL.

The rearrangement joins TRBV5-1 to TRBJ1-2, with D perhaps TRBD1 (6 bases). CDR1 is SGHRS, CDR2 YFSETQ, per germline. V dropped 0 bases and J dropped 6 bases, with 15 bases sitting between them. The CDR3 is made up of 15 amino acids. CDR3 DNA: TGCGCCAGCAGCTTGGCCGCGGGGGCTCGGGATGGCTACACCTTC. Protein sequence: CASSLAAGARDGYTF.